This TCR beta chain is from a study of T cells after yellow fever vaccination (dated by TCRdb to between 2017 and 2020). Broadly, across the study: Libraries from fractions with low cell numbers were prepared with the SMART-Seq v4 Ultra Low Input RNA kit. Bulk TCR alpha and beta repertoires were sequenced longitudinally to track T-cell clones before and after primary and booster YFV17D yellow fever vaccination. Two healthy male donors, one aged 18 to 30 and one aged 30 to 40 years, made up the cohort. Blood was collected at multiple timepoints before and after primary and secondary immunization, and bulk PBMC replicates and cell subsets were isolated.

Findings and caveats that apply to the study as a whole: Because only a couple of donors were included in the study, the extent to which the findings can be generalized is limited. Computational filtering was required because FACS-sorted repertoires could contain abundant contaminating clonotypes from the bulk population. Most clones expanded after primary vaccination (approximately 97% of CD4 and about 85% of CD8) were re-detected after the booster, suggesting that broad memory maintenance occurred. Compared with the primary T-cell response, the secondary T-cell response was faster but weaker, reaching its peak on day 5 rather than on day 15. A small fraction of clonotypes appeared in both the CD4 and CD8 compartments, likely as a result of convergent recombination.

The CDR1 and CDR2 encoded by the germline V gene (reference sequence) are SGHNT and YYREEE. Trimming takes 7 bases from V and 3 bases from J, and the germline ends sit 11 bases apart. The CDR3 runs 12 residues from the cysteine to the phenylalanine. Just the 36-base CDR3 DNA is kept, in frame starting at base 1. The treatment or condition label corresponds to: live attenuated yellow fever vaccine strain. At each blood-draw timepoint, two biological replicates of bulk PBMCs were collected. PBMCs were isolated from peripheral blood using a standard Ficoll-Paque protocol. RNA was extracted with TriZol from bulk PBMCs, CD4 and CD8 fractions, and dextramer-positive and dextramer-negative fractions. This clonotype was detected a few times. Its antigen is still unknown. No qualities accompany the bases; no much larger clone lies one base away. TCR cDNA was made using 5'RACE template switching, a step that added a universal primer site and unique molecular identifiers. Priming for cDNA synthesis came from both the TCR alpha and TCR beta constant segments. Library amplification used two PCR steps, and the second PCR step added sample barcodes and sequencing adapters. Sequencing of libraries was done on Illumina HiSeq 2500 (2x100 bp) or NovaSeq (2x150 bp). As for how the authors treated the data: Demultiplexing of reads and collapsing into UMI consensus sequences were performed with MIGEC, and V(D)J alignment was carried out with MiXCR. Using edgeR on replicate PBMC samples, clonotypes were called vaccine-responding if FDR was below 0.01 and the log2 fold change was above 5 up to day 15. Bulk clonotypes were assigned CD4 or CD8 identity according to which sequenced CD4 or CD8 repertoire held them at higher abundance. TCRdb cleaned the public reads at Q25 with fastp, built clones with MiXCR and kept in-frame beta chains. Rows merge per CDR3 protein into single entries with the most common DNA and genes. The V and J calls come from TCRdb's annotation, not from the publication. The sample data list 450,000 to 600,000 distinct CDR3 sequences, and 13% of these were observed just once. The ten largest clones take up over 12% of the sample.

The source of this sequence is a man aged 25 to 45 who received the YFV17D yellow fever vaccine. The rearranged segments are TRBV5-4 and TRBJ2-7, and TRBD2 may be the D gene, going by 6 matching bases. The input for sequencing was PBMCs, taken on the day of the yellow fever booster vaccination. In nucleotides, the sequence is TGTGCCAGCGTAGCGGAAGACTACGAGCAGTACTTC. Its translation reads: CASVAEDYEQYF. Reference TRBV5-4 and TRBJ2-7 genes cover what lies past the CDR3, so the full variable domain is ETGVTQSPTHLIKTRGQQVTLRCSSQSGHNTVSWYQQALGQGPQFIFQYYREEENGRGNFPPRFSGLQFPNYSSELNVNALELDDSALYLCASVAEDYEQYFGPGTRLTVT.